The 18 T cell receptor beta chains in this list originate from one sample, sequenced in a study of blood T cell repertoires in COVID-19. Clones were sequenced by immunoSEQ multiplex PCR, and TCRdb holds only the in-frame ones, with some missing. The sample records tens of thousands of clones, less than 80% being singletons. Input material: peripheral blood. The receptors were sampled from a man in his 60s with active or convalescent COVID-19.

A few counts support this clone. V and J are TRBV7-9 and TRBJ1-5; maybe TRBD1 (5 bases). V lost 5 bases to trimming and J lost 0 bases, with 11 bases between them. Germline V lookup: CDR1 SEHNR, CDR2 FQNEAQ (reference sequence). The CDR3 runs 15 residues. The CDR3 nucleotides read TGTGCCAGCAGCGGAAGACAGAATAGCAATCAGCCCCAGCATTTT. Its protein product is CASSGRQNSNQPQHF.

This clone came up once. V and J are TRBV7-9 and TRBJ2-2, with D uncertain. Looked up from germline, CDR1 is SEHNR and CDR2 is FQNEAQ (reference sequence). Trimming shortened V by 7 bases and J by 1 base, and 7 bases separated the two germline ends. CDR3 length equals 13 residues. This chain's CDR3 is CASTIQNTGELFF. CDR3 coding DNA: TGTGCCAGCACCATACAGAACACCGGGGAGCTGTTTTTT.

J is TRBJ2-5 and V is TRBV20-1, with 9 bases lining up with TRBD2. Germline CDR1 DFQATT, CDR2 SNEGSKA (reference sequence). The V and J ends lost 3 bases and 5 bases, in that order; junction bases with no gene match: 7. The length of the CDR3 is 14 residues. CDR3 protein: CSASAGGPGETQYF. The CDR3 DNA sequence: TGCAGTGCTAGTGCGGGGGGGCCAGGGGAGACCCAGTACTTC.

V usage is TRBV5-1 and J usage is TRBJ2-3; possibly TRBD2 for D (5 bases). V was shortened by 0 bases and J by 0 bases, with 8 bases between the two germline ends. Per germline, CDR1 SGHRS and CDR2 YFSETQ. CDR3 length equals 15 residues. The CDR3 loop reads CASSLEPSSTDTQYF. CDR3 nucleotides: TGCGCCAGCAGCTTGGAACCTAGCAGCACAGATACGCAGTATTTT.

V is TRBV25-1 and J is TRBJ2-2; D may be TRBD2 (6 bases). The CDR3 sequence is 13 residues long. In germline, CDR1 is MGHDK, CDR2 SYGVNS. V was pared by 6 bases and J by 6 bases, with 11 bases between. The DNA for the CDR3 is TGTGCCAGCAGGGAGGGTGAGGCCGGGGAGCTGTTTTTT. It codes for CASREGEAGELFF.

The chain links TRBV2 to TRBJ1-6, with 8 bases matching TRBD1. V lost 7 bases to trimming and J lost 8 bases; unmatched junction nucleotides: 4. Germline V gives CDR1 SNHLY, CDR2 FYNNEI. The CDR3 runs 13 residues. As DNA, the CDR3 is TGTGCCAGCAAGGGGACAGGAGATTCACCCCTCCACTTT. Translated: CASKGTGDSPLHF.

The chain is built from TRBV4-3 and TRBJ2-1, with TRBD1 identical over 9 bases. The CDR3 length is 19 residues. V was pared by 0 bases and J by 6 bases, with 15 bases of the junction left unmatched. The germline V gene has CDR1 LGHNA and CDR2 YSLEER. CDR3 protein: CASSQDSPTDRGVLNEQFF. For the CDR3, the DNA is TGCGCCAGCAGCCAAGATTCGCCCACCGACAGGGGGGTCCTCAATGAGCAGTTCTTC.

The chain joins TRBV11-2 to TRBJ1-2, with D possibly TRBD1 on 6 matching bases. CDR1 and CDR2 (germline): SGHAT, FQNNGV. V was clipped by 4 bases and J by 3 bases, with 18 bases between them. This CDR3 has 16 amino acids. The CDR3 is CASSSILRGYDYGYTF. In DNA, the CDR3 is TGTGCCAGCAGCTCAATACTCAGGGGATACGACTATGGCTACACCTTC.

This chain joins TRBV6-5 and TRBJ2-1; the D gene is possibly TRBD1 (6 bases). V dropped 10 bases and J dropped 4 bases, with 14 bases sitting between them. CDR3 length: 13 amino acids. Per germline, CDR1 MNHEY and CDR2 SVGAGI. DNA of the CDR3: TGTGCCACCGGACAGACATTTTACAATGAGCAGTTCTTC. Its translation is CATGQTFYNEQFF.

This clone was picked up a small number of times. The CDR3 DNA sequence: TGTGCCAGCAGTCGACAGGGAAAATCCAACTATGGCTACACCTTC. Its translation: CASSRQGKSNYGYTF. This chain connects TRBV6-5 to TRBJ1-2; TRBD1 matches 7 bases. The CDR3 consists of 15 residues. V was clipped by 5 bases and J by 2 bases; unmatched bases: 8. Germline loops: CDR1 MNHEY, CDR2 SVGAGI.

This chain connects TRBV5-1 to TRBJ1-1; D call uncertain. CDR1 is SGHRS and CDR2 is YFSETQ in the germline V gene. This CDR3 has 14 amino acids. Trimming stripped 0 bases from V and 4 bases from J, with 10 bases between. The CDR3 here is CASSLVAAGTEAFF. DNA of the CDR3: TGCGCCAGCAGCTTGGTCGCTGCGGGCACTGAAGCTTTCTTT. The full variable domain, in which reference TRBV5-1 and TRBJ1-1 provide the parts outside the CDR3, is KAGVTQTPRYLIKTRGQQVTLSCSPISGHRSVSWYQQTPGQGLQFLFEYFSETQRNKGNFPGRFSGRQFSNSRSEMNVSTLELGDSALYLCASSLVAAGTEAFFGQGTRLTVV.

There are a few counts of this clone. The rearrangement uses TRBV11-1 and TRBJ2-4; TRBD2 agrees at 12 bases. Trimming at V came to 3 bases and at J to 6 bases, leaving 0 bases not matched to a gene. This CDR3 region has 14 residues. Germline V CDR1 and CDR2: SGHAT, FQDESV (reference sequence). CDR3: CASSLTSGGNIQYF. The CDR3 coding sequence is TGTGCCAGCAGCTTGACTAGCGGGGGAAACATTCAGTACTTC.

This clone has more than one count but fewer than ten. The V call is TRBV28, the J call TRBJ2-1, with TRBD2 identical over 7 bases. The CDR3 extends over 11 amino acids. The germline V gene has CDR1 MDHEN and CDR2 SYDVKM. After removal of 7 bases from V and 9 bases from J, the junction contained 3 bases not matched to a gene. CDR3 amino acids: CASTRGVEQFF. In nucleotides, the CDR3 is TGTGCCAGCACTCGGGGGGTTGAGCAGTTCTTC.

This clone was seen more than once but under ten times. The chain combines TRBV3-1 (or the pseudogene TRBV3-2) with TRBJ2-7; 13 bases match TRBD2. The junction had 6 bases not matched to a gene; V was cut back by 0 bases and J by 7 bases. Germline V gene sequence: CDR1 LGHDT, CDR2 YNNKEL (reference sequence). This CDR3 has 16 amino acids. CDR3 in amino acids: CASSQDRTSGGDEQYF. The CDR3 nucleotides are TGTGCCAGCAGCCAAGATAGAACTAGCGGGGGGGATGAGCAGTACTTC.

This CDR3 reads CASGTRLNEKLFF. Here the CDR3 DNA reads TGTGCCAGCGGTACGCGCCTGAATGAAAAACTGTTTTTT. The rearrangement joins TRBV6-5 to TRBJ1-4; D gene ambiguous. The ends were cut back, 8 bases at V and 5 bases at J, with 12 bases in the middle. The CDR3 runs 13 residues. The germline gives CDR1 MNHEY, CDR2 SVGAGI.

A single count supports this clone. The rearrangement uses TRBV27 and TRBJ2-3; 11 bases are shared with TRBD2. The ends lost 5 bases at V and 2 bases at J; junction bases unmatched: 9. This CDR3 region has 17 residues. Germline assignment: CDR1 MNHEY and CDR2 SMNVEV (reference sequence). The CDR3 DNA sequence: TGTGCCAGCAGTCACCTGACTAGCGGGGATTCCACAGATACGCAGTATTTT. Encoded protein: CASSHLTSGDSTDTQYF.

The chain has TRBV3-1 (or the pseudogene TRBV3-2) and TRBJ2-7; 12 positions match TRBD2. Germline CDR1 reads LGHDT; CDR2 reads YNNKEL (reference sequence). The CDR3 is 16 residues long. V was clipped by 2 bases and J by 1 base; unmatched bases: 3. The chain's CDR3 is CASSQRGLAGSYEQYF. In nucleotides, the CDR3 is TGTGCCAGCAGCCAACGAGGACTAGCGGGATCCTACGAGCAGTACTTC.

The CDR3 loop reads CASSSRTGGSYEQYF. CDR3 DNA: TGCGCCAGCAGCTCCCGGACAGGGGGCTCGTACGAGCAGTACTTC. The chain is built from TRBV5-1 and TRBJ2-7, with 11 bases that match TRBD1. CDR3 length equals 15 residues. Trimming took 3 bases from V and 4 from J; bases not matched to a gene: 6. From germline, CDR1 is SGHRS and CDR2 YFSETQ.